Following are 5 T cell receptor beta chains from one sample sequenced in a study of blood T cells in healthy people across ages. Using a J-beta primer mix together with a sample-barcoded 5' primer, a second PCR was run for about 6 to 11 cycles. TCRdb used MiXCR to reprocess the 5' RACE reads, holding one entry per CDR3 protein. This sample has 1.4 million or so distinct CDR3 sequences, with roughly two fifths found just once. The source material was blood. Receptors were obtained from a woman younger than 30 in good health.

V is TRBV20-1 and J is TRBJ1-5; unclear D gene. Germline values: CDR1 DFQATT, CDR2 SNEGSKA (reference sequence). Between the trimmed V and J ends, which lost 6 bases and 4 bases, there was a span of 13 bases. This CDR3 region has 13 residues. The CDR3 DNA follows: TGCAGTGCACGGACTCAGCGGAATCAGCCCCAGCATTTT. Encoded protein: CSARTQRNQPQHF.

The chain is built from TRBV6-1 and TRBJ2-5; tentative D call: TRBD1 (6 bases). Germline V lookup: CDR1 MNHNS, CDR2 SASEGT. This CDR3 has 15 residues. Trimming pared 7 bases from V and 7 bases from J, leaving 22 bases between. CDR3 sequence (DNA): TGTGCCAGCAACATACAGGGCCCGCAGGTTGGGACCCAGTACTTC. It codes for CASNIQGPQVGTQYF.

In its sample, this clonotype was seen a few times. This chain joins TRBV5-1 and TRBJ2-5; D remains ambiguous. This CDR3 region has 11 residues. In germline, CDR1 is SGHRS, CDR2 YFSETQ. The V end lost 2 bases, the J end lost 6 bases, and 5 bases lay between the germline ends. CDR3: CASSFKKTQYF. In nucleotides, the CDR3 is TGCGCCAGCAGCTTTAAGAAGACCCAGTACTTC. The entire variable domain, with the rest obtained from reference TRBV5-1 and TRBJ2-5, is as follows: KAGVTQTPRYLIKTRGQQVTLSCSPISGHRSVSWYQQTPGQGLQFLFEYFSETQRNKGNFPGRFSGRQFSNSRSEMNVSTLELGDSALYLCASSFKKTQYFGPGTRLLVL.

The V call is TRBV27, the J call TRBJ1-5; unclear D gene. The CDR3 spans 15 residues. The germline V gene has CDR1 MNHEY and CDR2 SMNVEV (reference sequence). V lost 6 bases to trimming and J lost 0 bases, with 12 bases between them. As DNA, the CDR3 is TGTGCCAGCAGCCACGGGGTTTATAGCAATCAGCCCCAGCATTTT. It yields the protein CASSHGVYSNQPQHF.

This clonotype was observed a few times. The V call is TRBV20-1, the J call TRBJ2-1; D remains unclear. The CDR3 is 12 amino acids. The germline V gene encodes CDR1 DFQATT and CDR2 SNEGSKA (reference sequence). Between the trimmed V and J ends, which lost 7 bases and 4 bases, there was a span of 11 bases. The CDR3 is CSVGQSYNEQFF. The CDR3 DNA sequence: TGCAGTGTGGGCCAGTCGTACAATGAGCAGTTCTTC.